This T cell receptor beta chain originates from a study of T-cell memory formation after mild COVID-19. Findings of the study overall: Cross-reactive memory appears to have joined, as suggested by some responding clones showing up in pre-infection memory. Day 15 to 85 contractors were CD4/CD8 balanced; later expanders leaned CD4+.

V was cut by 5 bases and J by 5 bases, with 12 bases left in between. This CDR3 is 14 amino acids long. Germline CDR1 SNHLY, CDR2 FYNNEI. In TCRdb, the 5' RACE reads were re-called with MiXCR into one record per CDR3 protein. The sample contains a few hundred thousand distinct CDR3 sequences, around 21% of which appear only once. Regarding this clonotype: The antigen is unknown.

The sequence was obtained from an adult woman who had mild COVID-19 (a few samples of this study predate the infection). Cell type and time point are not known. The chain joins TRBV2 to TRBJ2-2, with a possible D match to TRBD1 (5 bases). Material for sequencing was PBMCs or a T cell subset sorted from them (not recorded which). The CDR3 sequence is CASSRIRETGELFF. Written as DNA, the CDR3 is TGTGCCAGCAGTCGCATCAGGGAAACCGGGGAGCTGTTTTTT.